This T cell receptor beta chain derives from a study of T-cell reconstitution after alpha-beta-depleted transplantation in children. This clonotype was found many times. Preparation of the TCRbeta library was carried out with unique molecular identifiers. TCRdb ran MiXCR on the PCR reads and lists one entry per CDR3 protein. The data show 500,000 or so distinct CDR3 sequences, with about an eighth seen just once and around 15% held by the top ten. Germline V lookup: CDR1 LGHNA, CDR2 YSLEER. The CDR3 covers 11 residues. Trimming cost V 0 bases and J 7 bases, with 0 bases left between them. Specimen: PBMCs, mostly from graft donor cells, collected 180 days after TCRalphabeta/CD19-depleted stem cell transplant. The chain joins TRBV4-3 to TRBJ1-4, with D hard to call. The sequence was obtained from a female patient aged 2-15 years who had a stem cell transplant for aplastic anemia, so the T cells may come from the graft donor. The CDR3 loop is CASSQDEKLFF. CDR3 coding DNA: TGCGCCAGCAGCCAAGATGAAAAACTGTTTTTT.